The rows below give T cell receptor beta chains drawn from one sample of a study of shared clonotypes between healthy human individuals. Only in-frame clones appear in the TCRdb table, and some are missing; sequencing was by immunoSEQ multiplex PCR. The sample shows approximately 2.3 million clones, about 92% of them seen only once. The material sequenced was naive CD4+ T cells from PBMCs. Receptor source: a man between 18 and 35 years old in good health. Some clones in this sample may be carry-over from other donors' samples. Each CDR3 is given without its conserved first and last residue.

TRBV12-2,TRBJ2-3,ASRYTSGRAGVTDTQY
TRBV28,TRBJ1-2,ASSLERGHGYT
TRBV25-1,TRBJ2-1,ASSEYRISSYNEQF
TRBV7-2,TRBJ2-2,ASSLVPGLDTGELF
TRBV10-3,TRBJ1-5,AISPTGDGQPQH
TRBV28,TRBJ2-3,ASSPHGSGTDTQY
TRBV29-1,TRBJ1-6,SVAWDYNSPLH
TRBV5-4,TRBJ2-7,ASSPRSGYEQY
TRBV11-1,TRBJ2-5,ASSPEGGGGETQY
TRBV5-1,TRBJ2-7,ASSLGGTVTYEQY
TRBV4-1,TRBJ2-1,ASSQRLAAPVEQF
TRBV7-2,TRBJ1-1,ASSFLGQAEAF
TRBV5-1,TRBJ1-1,ASSLGGSSNTEAF
TRBV28,TRBJ1-5,ASSLWAGGEPQH
TRBV28,TRBJ2-1,ASSLTGVYNEQF
TRBV28,TRBJ1-2,ATLVPDRLSTGYGYT
TRBV21-1,TRBJ1-4,ASSTSRAEVLWATNEKLF
TRBV27,TRBJ2-1,ASSLDRAFEQF
TRBV23-1,TRBJ1-2,ASSGGGYT
TRBV7-9,TRBJ2-5,ASSLMAGVQETQY
TRBV9,TRBJ1-2,ASRKQGNYGYT
TRBV28,TRBJ2-7,ASSLVAGPSYEQY